Reported below is one T cell receptor (beta chain). The V segment lost 6 bases and the J segment 2 bases; nucleotides outside the gene matches: 3. Per germline, CDR1 MNHEY and CDR2 SMNVEV (reference sequence). The CDR3 is 14 residues long. The data were produced by immunoSEQ multiplex PCR, yet TCRdb's version contains in-frame clones alone and is incomplete. The sample lists roughly 140,000 clones; 80% to 90% were seen once. The sample is drawn from a study of blood T cell repertoires in COVID-19. The chain is built from TRBV27 and TRBJ1-1; 10 positions agree with TRBD1. The clonotype originates from a man aged 65 to 79 with acute or convalescent COVID-19. Sequenced material: peripheral blood. The CDR3 DNA sequence: TGTGCCAGCAGCAGGGACAGGGGAAACACTGAAGCTTTCTTT. Its protein is CASSRDRGNTEAFF.